The clone carrying this T cell receptor (beta chain) appeared a few times. What it recognizes is unknown. Libraries were prepared by immunoSEQ multiplex PCR; TCRdb keeps only in-frame clonotypes and omits some of them. The profile shows some 4,000 clones, 25% of them singletons. V gave up 10 bases and J gave up 7 bases, with 14 bases separating them. The CDR3 runs to 12 residues. From germline, CDR1 is ENHRY and CDR2 SYGVKD. This sample stems from a study of T cells in localized non-small cell lung cancer. Findings and caveats of the study: Sequencing was limited to one tumor region, leaving the possibility of heterogeneity open.

The receptor's source is a male donor aged 60 or over with stage I lung adenocarcinoma. This chain connects TRBV10-3 to TRBJ1-5; tentatively, D is TRBD1 (5 bases). Here the sequenced sample was lung tumor tissue, taken before any cancer treatment. The CDR3 is CARCRGGQPQHF. In DNA form, the CDR3 reads TGTGCCAGATGCCGGGGGGGGCAGCCCCAGCATTTT.